This T cell receptor (beta chain) was found in a study of vaccination effects on CD4 cells after COVID-19. Study at large: Median timing of post-vaccine samples was 72 days after the second dose. In culture with 10 IU/ml IL-2 and approximately 9.1 ug/ml peptides, PBMC were grown at two million per well.

The length of the CDR3 is 15 residues. Germline loops: CDR1 SGDLS, CDR2 YYNGEE. Losses at the gene ends were 4 bases for V and 5 bases for J; bases not matched to a gene: 10. Study findings and constraints: After vaccination of healthy people, only 1 of 255 vaccine-induced clones cross-reacted with common cold coronaviruses. At late timepoints after vaccination, vaccine- and infection-induced clones shrank markedly.

Sequencing used immunoSEQ multiplex PCR; TCRdb keeps in-frame clones, though not all of them. Here the sample spans about 73,000 clones, around 69% being singletons. Investigators separated out CD4+ T cells once less than 11 days of culture had passed. Two-dose vaccination with either BNT162b2 or mRNA-1273 was given to the participants. This clone was seen more than once but under ten times. What it binds is not known. V and J are TRBV9 and TRBJ1-1, with 8 bases matching TRBD1. The sample was CD4+ T cells from PBMCs cultured without peptide, taken after COVID-19 vaccination. This TCR came from a human donor who received a COVID-19 vaccine. The CDR3 coding sequence is TGTGCCAGCAGCCCCCAAACAGGGGGGGGGACTGAAGCTTTCTTT. It is translated as CASSPQTGGGTEAFF. Using reference TRBV9 and TRBJ1-1 for the parts outside the CDR3, the full variable domain is DSGVTQTPKHLITATGQRVTLRCSPRSGDLSVYWYQQSLDQGLQFLIQYYNGEERAKGNILERFSAQQFPDLHSELNLSSLELGDSALYFCASSPQTGGGTEAFFGQGTRLTVV.